One sample yielded the 14 T cell receptor beta chains listed below, sequenced in a study of cytomegalovirus exposure and HLA in healthy donors (dated 2017 in TCRdb). Libraries were prepared through the immunoSEQ multiplex PCR assay. A mixture of 60 forward primers for TCR Vbeta segments and 13 reverse primers for TCR Jbeta segments was used in the multiplex PCR. TCRdb stores this immuneACCESS table with in-frame sequences only. Part of the clones is absent; in the studies checked, under half of the shortfall reflects unresolved V genes, and no reason is known for the rest. The sample yields 110,000 to 150,000 clones; more than 7.5% were counted once. The top ten constitute approximately 1.9% of the sample. The sequenced material came from PBMCs. These receptors were collected from a man aged 45-60 years in good health and CMV-seronegative.

The chain combines TRBV20-1 with TRBJ1-2, with TRBD1 as a possible D gene (5 bases). Trimming pared 6 bases from V and 7 bases from J, leaving 9 bases between. The germline CDR1 and CDR2 sequences are DFQATT and SNEGSKA (reference sequence). The CDR3 length is 10 residues. This CDR3 is CSAAGIGYTF. The CDR3 DNA reads as TGCAGTGCGGCAGGGATTGGCTACACCTTC.

This chain links TRBV5-1 with TRBJ2-5, with TRBD1 matching over 7 bases. V was clipped by 0 bases and J by 6 bases; unmatched bases: 8. CDR3 length: 15 amino acids. The germline gives CDR1 SGHRS, CDR2 YFSETQ. In DNA form, the CDR3 reads TGCGCCAGCAGCTTGGAGGGACAGCGATTAAAGACCCAGTACTTC. Its protein is CASSLEGQRLKTQYF.

The chain recombines TRBV20-1 with TRBJ2-7; TRBD2 is a possible D gene (5 bases). Per the germline V gene, CDR1 is DFQATT and CDR2 is SNEGSKA (reference sequence). This CDR3 spans 11 amino acids. Trimming took off 8 bases at V and 3 bases at J, with 11 bases between the two ends. CDR3 protein: CSTHGNYEQYF. The DNA for the CDR3 is TGCAGTACCCACGGGAACTACGAGCAGTACTTC.

The chain links TRBV28 to TRBJ1-2, with 8 bases aligning to TRBD1. Germline CDR1 MDHEN, CDR2 SYDVKM. V dropped 6 bases and J dropped 1; count of bases not matched to a gene: 4. This CDR3 is built from 14 residues. The CDR3 loop reads CASRFTGGNYGYTF. The CDR3 DNA reads as TGTGCCAGCAGATTCACAGGGGGTAACTATGGCTACACCTTC.

The sample holds a few counts of this clone. The chain uses TRBV9 and TRBJ2-2, with 7 bases aligning to TRBD1. There are 19 residues in the CDR3. Germline V CDR1 and CDR2: SGDLS, YYNGEE. V lost 4 bases and J lost 3; bases outside the gene matches: 18. The CDR3 region is CASSYRDSPMGSDTGELFF. CDR3 sequence (DNA): TGTGCCAGCAGCTACCGGGACAGTCCAATGGGGTCCGACACCGGGGAGCTGTTTTTT.

This clone was seen a handful of times. The J gene is TRBJ1-2, the V gene TRBV7-9; D unresolved. Germline-derived CDR1 and CDR2 are SEHNR and FQNEAQ (reference sequence). The CDR3 totals 14 residues. Trimming stripped 4 bases from V and 0 bases from J, with 9 bases between. In DNA form, the CDR3 reads TGTGCCAGCAGCTCCGCCCGGGCTAACTATGGCTACACCTTC. Its protein product is CASSSARANYGYTF.

Regarding this clone: The junction does not match germline at one end; this may be a read error. The sample has other DNA sequences that encode this CDR3 too. This rearrangement joins TRBV7-7 to TRBJ2-5, with TRBD1 matching 7 bases. The CDR3 contains 15 residues. In germline, CDR1 is SSHAT, CDR2 FNYEAQ (reference sequence). CDR3 loop: CASSLSLGRGKTQYF. The CDR3, as DNA: TGTGCTAGCAGCTTATCCTTGGGCAGGGGGAAGACCCAGTACTTC.

The V call is TRBV27, the J call TRBJ1-3; no reliable D call. The CDR3 contains 12 residues. V dropped 8 bases and J dropped 4 bases, with 9 bases sitting between them. Germline V lookup: CDR1 MNHEY, CDR2 SMNVEV (reference sequence). The CDR3 region is CASGAYGNTIYF. The CDR3 DNA sequence: TGTGCCAGCGGAGCGTACGGAAACACCATATATTTT.

The chain recombines TRBV7-7 with TRBJ2-2, with a weak D call TRBD2 (5 bases). The length of the CDR3 is 16 residues. CDR1 and CDR2 from the germline V gene are SSHAT and FNYEAQ (reference sequence). The V end lost 3 bases, the J end lost 0 bases, and 11 bases lay between the germline ends. The CDR3 spells CASSFTRVSNTGELFF. DNA for the CDR3: TGTGCCAGCAGCTTCACTAGGGTATCGAACACCGGGGAGCTGTTTTTT.

This clone was detected only a few times. The chain recombines TRBV6-5 with TRBJ2-7; D might be TRBD1 (6 bases). Between the trimmed V and J ends, which lost 3 bases and 5 bases, there was a span of 11 bases. CDR1 is MNHEY and CDR2 is SVGAGI in the germline V gene. The CDR3 is 13 residues long. The CDR3 sequence is CASSYKGENEQYF. CDR3 bases: TGTGCCAGCAGTTATAAGGGGGAAAACGAGCAGTACTTC.

The chain is built from TRBV9 and TRBJ2-7; 10 nucleotides align to TRBD2. The CDR3 spans 16 residues. With V trimmed by 0 bases and J by 5 bases, 8 bases remained unmatched. CDR1 and CDR2 from the germline V gene are SGDLS and YYNGEE. DNA of the CDR3: TGTGCCAGCAGCGTAGATAATACAGCGGGGGGGCACGAGCAGTACTTC. Protein: CASSVDNTAGGHEQYF.

The rearrangement uses TRBV6-1 and TRBJ2-5; 10 bases fit TRBD2. The CDR3 is 13 residues long. V shed 6 bases, J shed 9 bases, and the junction held 7 bases outside the gene matches. The V gene's germline CDR1 is MNHNS and CDR2 SASEGT. DNA for the CDR3: TGTGCCAGCAGGACTAGCGGGCCCGTGTCCCAGTACTTC. This encodes CASRTSGPVSQYF.

Points on this clone: At one boundary the junction diverges from the germline segment, which might be a read error. The rearrangement joins TRBV19 to TRBJ1-4; TRBD1 agrees at 12 bases. The CDR3 runs to 13 residues. Per the germline V gene, CDR1 is LNHDA and CDR2 is SQIVND (reference sequence). CDR3 bases: TGTGCCAGTAGCGGGACAGGGGGCGGAAAACCGTTTTTT. It specifies CASSGTGGGKPFF.

The sample holds a few counts of this clone. The rearrangement joins TRBV6-4 to TRBJ2-3, with 7 bases aligning to TRBD2. CDR3 length: 14 amino acids. After removal of 3 bases from V and 2 bases from J, the junction contained 2 bases not matched to a gene. Germline CDR1 MRHNA, CDR2 SNTAGT. The CDR3 sequence: CASSETSVTDTQYF. DNA of the CDR3: TGTGCCAGCAGTGAAACTAGCGTCACAGATACGCAGTATTTT.